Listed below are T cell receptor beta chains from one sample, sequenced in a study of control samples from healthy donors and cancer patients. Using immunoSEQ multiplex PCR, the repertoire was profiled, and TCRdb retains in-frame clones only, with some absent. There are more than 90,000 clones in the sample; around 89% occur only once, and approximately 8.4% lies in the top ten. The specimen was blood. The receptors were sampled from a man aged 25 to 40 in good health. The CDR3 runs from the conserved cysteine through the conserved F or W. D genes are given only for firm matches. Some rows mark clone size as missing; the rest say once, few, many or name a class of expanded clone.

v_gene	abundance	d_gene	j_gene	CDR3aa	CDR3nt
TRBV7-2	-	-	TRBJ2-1	CASSTRGSGSYNEQFF	TGTGCCAGCAGCACCCGGGGTAGCGGCTCCTACAATGAGCAGTTCTTC
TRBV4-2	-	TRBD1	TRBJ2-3	CASSQTGVDTQYF	TGTGCCAGCAGCCAAACAGGGGTGGATACGCAGTATTTT
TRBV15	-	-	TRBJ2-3	CATSRRVGAKADTQYF	TGTGCCACCAGCCGCCGCGTGGGAGCGAAGGCAGATACGCAGTATTTT
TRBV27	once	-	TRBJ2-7	CASSLFGRAYEQYF	TGTGCCAGCAGTTTATTCGGCCGAGCCTACGAGCAGTACTTC
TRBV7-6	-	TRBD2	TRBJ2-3	CASSFSGRNTDTQYF	TGTGCCAGCAGCTTTAGCGGGAGGAACACAGATACGCAGTATTTT
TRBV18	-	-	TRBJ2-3	CASSRRTDTQYF	TGTGCCAGCTCACGCCGCACAGATACGCAGTATTTT
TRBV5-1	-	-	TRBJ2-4	CANARTHKNIQYF	TGCGCCAACGCAAGGACACACAAAAACATTCAGTACTTC
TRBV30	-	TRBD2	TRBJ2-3	CAWSGGRADTQYF	TGTGCCTGGAGCGGGGGGAGGGCAGATACGCAGTATTTT
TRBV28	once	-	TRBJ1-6	CASSPIRGPLHF	TGTGCCAGCAGTCCAATACGGGGGCCCCTCCACTTT
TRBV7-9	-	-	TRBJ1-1	CASSRGGVATEAFF	TGTGCCAGCAGCCGCGGGGGGGTTGCCACTGAAGCTTTCTTT
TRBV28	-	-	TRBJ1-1	CASCLFVRKRNTEAFF	TGTGCCAGCTGCTTGTTCGTTCGGAAGAGGAACACTGAAGCTTTCTTT
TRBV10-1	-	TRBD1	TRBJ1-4	CASSQDRDSEKLFF	TGCGCCAGCAGCCAAGACAGGGATTCGGAAAAACTGTTTTTT
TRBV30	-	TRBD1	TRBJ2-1	CAWRPTGGDEQFF	TGTGCCTGGAGACCCACAGGGGGCGATGAGCAGTTCTTC
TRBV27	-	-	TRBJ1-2	CASSLSSRQGYTF	TGTGCCAGCAGTTTAAGTTCCAGGCAGGGCTACACCTTC
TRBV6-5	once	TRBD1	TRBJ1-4	CASRAWTGNEKLFF	TGTGCCAGCAGGGCATGGACAGGGAATGAAAAACTGTTTTTT
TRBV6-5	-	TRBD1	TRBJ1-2	CASKLMQGGGYTF	TGTGCCAGCAAACTAATGCAGGGGGGCGGCTACACCTTC
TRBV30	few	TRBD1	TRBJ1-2	CAWRGQGARGYTF	TGTGCCTGGAGGGGCCAGGGGGCGCGAGGCTACACCTTC
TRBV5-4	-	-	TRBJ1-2	CASSVDRSCYGYTF	TGTGCCAGCAGCGTTGACAGGTCCTGCTATGGCTACACCTTC
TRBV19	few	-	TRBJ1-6	CASSMTGGTAPLHF	TGTGCCAGTAGTATGACGGGAGGGACGGCGCCCCTCCACTTT
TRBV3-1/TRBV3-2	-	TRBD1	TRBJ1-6	CASMGRRQGARGSPLHF	TGTGCCAGCATGGGAAGGAGACAGGGGGCGCGGGGTTCACCCCTCCACTTT
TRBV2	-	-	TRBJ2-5	CASSEYWAVQETQYF	TGTGCCAGCAGTGAATATTGGGCAGTCCAAGAGACCCAGTACTTC
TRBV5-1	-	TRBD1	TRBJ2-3	CASSLGWVADRGTDTQYF	TGCGCCAGCAGCTTGGGATGGGTGGCCGACAGGGGGACAGATACGCAGTATTTT
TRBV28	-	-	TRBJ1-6	CASSEEGRGFYPLHF	TGTGCCAGCAGCGAAGAGGGACGGGGATTTTATCCCCTCCACTTT
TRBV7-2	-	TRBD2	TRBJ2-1	CASISGSSYNEQFF	TGTGCCAGCATTAGCGGGAGCTCCTACAATGAGCAGTTCTTC
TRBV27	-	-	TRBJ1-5	CASSFREGVGPQHF	TGTGCCAGCAGTTTTCGGGAGGGCGTGGGGCCCCAGCATTTT